These 8 T cell receptor beta chains were sequenced from one sample in a study of Ad26.COV2.S vaccination and SARS-CoV-2 variants. Using immunoSEQ multiplex PCR, the repertoire was profiled, and TCRdb retains in-frame clones only, with some absent. The repertoire holds some 520,000 clones, with roughly nine tenths as singletons. Indicated treatment: some 20 received Ad26.COV2.S at low or high dose, single or two shots; 5 received placebo; per-sample allocation not given. Day 63 after the first vaccine or placebo injection was the time point for sampling. The specimen was peripheral blood, collected in a trial of Ad26.COV2.S vaccine versus placebo. The receptors shown here come from a person between 18 and 59 years old who received the Ad26.COV2.S COVID-19 vaccine or a placebo.

The chain links TRBV7-6 to TRBJ2-2; 11 nucleotides line up with TRBD2. Per germline, CDR1 SGHVS and CDR2 FNYEAQ. CDR3 size: 18 residues. V lost 1 base and J lost 5; bases outside the gene matches: 9. The CDR3 sequence: CASSLVSGRAGGTGELFF. DNA for the CDR3: TGTGCCAGCAGCTTAGTTAGCGGGAGGGCCGGAGGTACCGGGGAGCTGTTTTTT.

This chain connects TRBV7-9 to TRBJ2-1; TRBD2 agrees at 9 bases. J was trimmed by 9 bases and V by 0 bases; bases with no gene match: 6. There are 15 residues in the CDR3. Germline V gene lookup returns CDR1 SEHNR and CDR2 FQNEAQ (reference sequence). In DNA, the CDR3 is TGTGCCAGCAGCTTAGCGGCGGGAGGGCGTAGTGAGCAGTTCTTC. As protein: CASSLAAGGRSEQFF.

The V call is TRBV28, the J call TRBJ1-2, with TRBD1 matching 8 bases. J was trimmed by 3 bases and V by 9 bases; bases with no gene match: 12. The CDR3 sequence is 15 residues long. The germline gives CDR1 MDHEN, CDR2 SYDVKM. CDR3 DNA: TGTGCCAGTCGCCAGGGGGCTACTACGGACTATGGCTACACCTTC. Translation gives CASRQGATTDYGYTF.

The chain is built from TRBV2 and TRBJ1-6; TRBD1 matches at 7 bases. Germline V gene data show CDR1 as SNHLY and CDR2 as FYNNEI. Trimming took 3 bases from V and 18 from J; bases not matched to a gene: 11. The CDR3 length is 13 residues. The CDR3 coding sequence is TGTGCCAGCAGTGACCGGGACAGCGTGCTTGGCCACTTT. Residues: CASSDRDSVLGHF.

The chain couples TRBV2 to TRBJ2-5; maybe TRBD2 (6 bases). Germline values: CDR1 SNHLY, CDR2 FYNNEI. V was trimmed by 10 bases and J by 5 bases, leaving 17 bases between them. The CDR3 runs 13 residues. The CDR3 bases are TGTGCCACCAGGTGGAGGGCTCGGGAGACCCAGTACTTC. This codes for CATRWRARETQYF.

The chain uses TRBV6-6 and TRBJ1-5; TRBD1 might be the D (5 bases). CDR3 length: 16 amino acids. V was trimmed by 7 bases and J by 6 bases, leaving 22 bases between them. Germline CDR1 MNHNY, CDR2 SVGAGI (reference sequence). The CDR3 region is CASTDAFKGAGQPQHF. CDR3 sequence (DNA): TGTGCCAGCACCGACGCCTTTAAAGGGGCAGGTCAGCCCCAGCATTTT.

This clone was detected a few times. The chain links TRBV7-3 to TRBJ1-1; D gene uncertain. Germline V gives CDR1 SGHTA, CDR2 FQGTGA. The CDR3 runs 13 residues. The V and J ends lost 6 bases and 7 bases respectively, with 15 bases between them. CDR3 sequence reads: CASSPGRANEAFF. CDR3 nucleotide sequence: TGTGCCAGCAGTCCAGGACGGGCAAATGAAGCTTTCTTT.

The V and J genes are TRBV7-8 and TRBJ1-1; 7 bases map to TRBD1. CDR3 size: 15 residues. Germline assignment: CDR1 SGHVS and CDR2 FQNEAQ. Trimming cost V 1 base and J 4 bases; bases outside gene matches: 6. CDR3 amino acids: CASSLGTGGSTEAFF. CDR3 sequence (DNA): TGTGCCAGCAGCTTAGGGACAGGAGGTAGCACTGAAGCTTTCTTT.